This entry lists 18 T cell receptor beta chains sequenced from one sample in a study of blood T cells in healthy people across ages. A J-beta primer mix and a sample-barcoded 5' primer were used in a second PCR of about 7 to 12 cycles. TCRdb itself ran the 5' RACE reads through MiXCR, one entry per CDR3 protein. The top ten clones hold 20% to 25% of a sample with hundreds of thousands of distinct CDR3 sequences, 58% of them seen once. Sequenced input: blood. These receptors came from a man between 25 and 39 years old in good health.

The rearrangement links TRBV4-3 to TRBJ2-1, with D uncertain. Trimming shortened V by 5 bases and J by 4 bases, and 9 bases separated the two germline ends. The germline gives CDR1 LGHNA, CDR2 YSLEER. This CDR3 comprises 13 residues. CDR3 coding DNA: TGCGCCAGCAGCGGGCTACTATACAATGAGCAGTTCTTC. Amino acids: CASSGLLYNEQFF.

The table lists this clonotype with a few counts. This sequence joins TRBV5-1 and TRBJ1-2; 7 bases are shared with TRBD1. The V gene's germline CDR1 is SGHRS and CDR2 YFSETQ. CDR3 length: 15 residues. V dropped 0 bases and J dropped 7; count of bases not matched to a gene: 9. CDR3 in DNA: TGCGCCAGCAGCTTGGAGGGAGACAGGGACGGTGGCTACACCTTC. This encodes CASSLEGDRDGGYTF.

The CDR3 sequence is CASSQVRTALAKNIQYF. In DNA, the CDR3 is TGCGCCAGCAGCCAAGTGAGGACAGCCCTAGCCAAAAACATTCAGTACTTC. The genes are TRBV4-1 and TRBJ2-4, with D possibly TRBD1 on 6 matching bases. Looked up from germline, CDR1 is MGHRA and CDR2 is YSYEKL. The V and J ends lost 1 base and 0 bases respectively, with 13 bases between them. This CDR3 region has 17 residues.

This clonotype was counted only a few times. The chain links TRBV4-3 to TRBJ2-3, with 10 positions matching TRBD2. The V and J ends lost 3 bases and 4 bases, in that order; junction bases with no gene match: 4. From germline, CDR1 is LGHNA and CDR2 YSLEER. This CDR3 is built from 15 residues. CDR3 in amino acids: CASSQTGTSADTQYF. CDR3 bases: TGCGCCAGCAGCCAGACCGGGACTAGCGCAGATACGCAGTATTTT.

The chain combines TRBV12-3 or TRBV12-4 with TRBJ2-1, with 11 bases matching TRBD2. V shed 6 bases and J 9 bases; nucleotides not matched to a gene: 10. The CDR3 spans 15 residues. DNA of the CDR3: TGTGCCAGCAGCCGGAATAGCGGGGGGGCCGGTGAGCAGTTCTTC. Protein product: CASSRNSGGAGEQFF.

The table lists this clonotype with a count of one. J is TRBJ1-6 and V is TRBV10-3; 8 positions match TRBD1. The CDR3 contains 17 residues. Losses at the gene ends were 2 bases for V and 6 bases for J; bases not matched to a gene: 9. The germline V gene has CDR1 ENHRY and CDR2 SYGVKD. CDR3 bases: TGTGCCATCAGTGAGCTTTACTCTACAGGGGGTAATTCACCCCTCCACTTT. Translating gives CAISELYSTGGNSPLHF.

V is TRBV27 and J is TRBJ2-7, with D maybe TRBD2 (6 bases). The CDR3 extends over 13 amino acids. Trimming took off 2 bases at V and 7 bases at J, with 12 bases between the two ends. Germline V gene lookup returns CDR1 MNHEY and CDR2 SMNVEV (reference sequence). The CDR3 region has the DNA TGTGCCAGCAGTTTAAGAGGAGGGCAGGAGCAGTACTTC. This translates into CASSLRGGQEQYF.

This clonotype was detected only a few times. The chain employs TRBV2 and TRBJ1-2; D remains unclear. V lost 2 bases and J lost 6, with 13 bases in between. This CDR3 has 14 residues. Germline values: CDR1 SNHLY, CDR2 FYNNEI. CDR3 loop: CASSEYSTRDGYTF. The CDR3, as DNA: TGTGCCAGCAGTGAATACTCTACACGAGATGGCTACACCTTC.

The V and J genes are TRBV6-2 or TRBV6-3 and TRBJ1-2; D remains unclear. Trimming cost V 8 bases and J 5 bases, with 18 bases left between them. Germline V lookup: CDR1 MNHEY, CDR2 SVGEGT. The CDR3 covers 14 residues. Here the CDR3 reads CASYDHLLWYGYTF. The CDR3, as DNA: TGTGCCAGCTATGACCACCTCCTTTGGTATGGCTACACCTTC.

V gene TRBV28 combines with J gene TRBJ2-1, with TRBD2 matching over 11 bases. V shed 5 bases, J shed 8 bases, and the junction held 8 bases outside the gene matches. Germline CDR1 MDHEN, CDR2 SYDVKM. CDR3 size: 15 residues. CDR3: CASSQNSGRVHEQFF. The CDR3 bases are TGTGCCAGCAGTCAGAATAGCGGGAGGGTTCATGAGCAGTTCTTC. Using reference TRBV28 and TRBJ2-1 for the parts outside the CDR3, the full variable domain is DVKVTQSSRYLVKRTGEKVFLECVQDMDHENMFWYRQDPGLGLRLIYFSYDVKMKEKGDIPEGYSVSREKKERFSLILESASTNQTSMYLCASSQNSGRVHEQFFGPGTRLTVL.

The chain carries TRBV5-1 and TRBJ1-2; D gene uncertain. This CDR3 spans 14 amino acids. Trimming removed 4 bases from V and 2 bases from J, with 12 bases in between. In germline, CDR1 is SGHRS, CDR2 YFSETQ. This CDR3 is CASSQDLENYGYTF. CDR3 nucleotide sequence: TGCGCCAGCAGCCAGGATCTGGAGAACTATGGCTACACCTTC. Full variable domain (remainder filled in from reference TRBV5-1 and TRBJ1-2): KAGVTQTPRYLIKTRGQQVTLSCSPISGHRSVSWYQQTPGQGLQFLFEYFSETQRNKGNFPGRFSGRQFSNSRSEMNVSTLELGDSALYLCASSQDLENYGYTFGSGTRLTVV.

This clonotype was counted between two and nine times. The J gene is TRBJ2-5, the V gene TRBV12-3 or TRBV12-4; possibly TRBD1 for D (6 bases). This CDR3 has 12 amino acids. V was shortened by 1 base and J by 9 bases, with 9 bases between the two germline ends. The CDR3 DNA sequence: TGTGCCAGCAGTTTAGGGGCAGGGGCCCAGTACTTC. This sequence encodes CASSLGAGAQYF.

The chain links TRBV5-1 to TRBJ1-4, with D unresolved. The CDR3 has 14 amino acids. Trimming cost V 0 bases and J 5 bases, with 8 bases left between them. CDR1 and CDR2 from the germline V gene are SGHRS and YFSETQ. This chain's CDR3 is CASSLAGENEKLFF. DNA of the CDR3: TGCGCCAGCAGCTTGGCCGGAGAAAATGAAAAACTGTTTTTT.

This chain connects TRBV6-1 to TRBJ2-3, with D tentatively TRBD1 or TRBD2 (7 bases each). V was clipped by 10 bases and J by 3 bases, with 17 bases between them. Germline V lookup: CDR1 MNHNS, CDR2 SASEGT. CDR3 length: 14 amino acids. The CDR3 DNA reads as TGTGCCACCAGGGAGGGGGCCGGAACAGATACGCAGTATTTT. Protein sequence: CATREGAGTDTQYF.

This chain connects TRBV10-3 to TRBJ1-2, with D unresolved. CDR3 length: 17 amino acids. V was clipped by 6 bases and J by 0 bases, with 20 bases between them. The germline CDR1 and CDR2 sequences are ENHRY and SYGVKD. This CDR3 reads CAISIKVSQATNYGYTF. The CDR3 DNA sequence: TGTGCCATCAGCATTAAGGTCTCGCAGGCGACTAACTATGGCTACACCTTC.

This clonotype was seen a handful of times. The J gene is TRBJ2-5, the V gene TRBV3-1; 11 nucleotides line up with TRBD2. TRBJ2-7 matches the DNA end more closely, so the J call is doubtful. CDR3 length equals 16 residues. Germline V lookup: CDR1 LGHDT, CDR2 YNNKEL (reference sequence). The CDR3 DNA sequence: TGTGCCAGCAGCCAAGATCGACTAGCGGGAAAGGACGAGCAGTACTTC. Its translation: CASSQDRLAGKDEQYF.

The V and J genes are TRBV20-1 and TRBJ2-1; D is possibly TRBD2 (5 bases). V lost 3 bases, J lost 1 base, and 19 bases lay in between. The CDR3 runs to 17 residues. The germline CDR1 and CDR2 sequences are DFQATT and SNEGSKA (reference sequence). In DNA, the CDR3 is TGCAGTGCTAGGGCGGGCCAAGGAACATGGTCCTACAATGAGCAGTTCTTC. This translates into CSARAGQGTWSYNEQFF.

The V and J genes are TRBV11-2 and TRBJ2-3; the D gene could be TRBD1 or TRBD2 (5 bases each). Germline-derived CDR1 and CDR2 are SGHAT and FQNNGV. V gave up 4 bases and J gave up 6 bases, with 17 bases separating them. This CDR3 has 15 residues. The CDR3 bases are TGTGCCAGCAGCTCACGGGGCAGGATGGCCGATACGCAGTATTTT. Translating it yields CASSSRGRMADTQYF.